This T cell receptor (beta chain) was identified in a study of T-cell reconstitution after alpha-beta-depleted transplantation in children. A library of TCRbeta sequences, prepared with unique molecular identifiers, was generated. TCRdb called the PCR reads again in MiXCR, with one record for every CDR3 protein. The data contain about 230,000 distinct CDR3 sequences, approximately 10% of them seen just once; the ten biggest clones take up around 6.2%. Germline V CDR1 and CDR2: DFQATT, SNEGSKA (reference sequence). Trimming cost V 0 bases and J 4 bases, with 22 bases left between them. The CDR3 runs to 18 residues.

Sample: PBMCs from the stem cell graft donor, taken from the stem cell graft. This chain uses TRBV20-1 with TRBJ2-1; TRBD2 might be the D (6 bases). This TCR was recovered from a human donor who donated a stem cell graft to a child with acute lymphoblastic leukemia. Written as DNA, the CDR3 is TGCAGTGCTAGAGATCACCGCATTCTTAGCGGAGATTACAATGAGCAGTTCTTC. Protein product: CSARDHRILSGDYNEQFF.